This T cell receptor beta chain was obtained from a study of cytomegalovirus exposure and HLA in healthy donors. Study as a whole: Across around 400 genotyped donors, approximately 81% landed in the Caucasian-associated ancestry cluster.

PCR used 60 Vbeta primers and 13 Jbeta primers. The repertoire was sequenced with immunoSEQ multiplex PCR; TCRdb's copy has only in-frame clones and lacks some. The sample holds tens of thousands of clones, roughly 85% seen once. Trimming took off 4 bases at V and 1 base at J, with 6 bases between the two ends. This CDR3 region has 13 residues. Germline CDR1 and CDR2: SGHTA and FQGTGA. The sequenced sample was PBMCs. This receptor was identified in a female donor in good health and CMV-seronegative. This chain connects TRBV7-3 to TRBJ2-3, with D unresolved. The CDR3 DNA sequence: TGTGCCAGCAGCTCCGCGGGCACAGATACGCAGTATTTT. Protein product: CASSSAGTDTQYF. Combining the CDR3 with reference TRBV7-3 and TRBJ2-3 gives the whole variable domain GAGVSQTPSNKVTEKGKYVELRCDPISGHTALYWYRQSLGQGPEFLIYFQGTGAADDSGLPNDRFFAVRPEGSVSTLKIQRTERGDSAVYLCASSSAGTDTQYFGPGTRLTVL.